These 28 T cell receptor beta chains were all obtained from the same sample, sequenced in a study of T cells in Graves' hyperthyroidism and ophthalmopathy. Amplification yielded TCR beta CDR3 regions, with RNA transcripts as the source. HTBI primers were employed in a first-round RT-PCR of the TCR CDR3. Via MiXCR, TCRdb re-called the multiplex PCR reads, giving one row per CDR3 protein. In the table there are 330,000 or so distinct CDR3 sequences, roughly 18% of which are singletons. Sample: blood. All receptors come from a woman aged 40 to 50 with Graves' ophthalmopathy.

This clonotype was counted at least ten times. A much more abundant neighbour one base away suggests this may be a read error. The chain recombines TRBV27 with TRBJ2-7; 9 bases line up with TRBD1. Germline V gene lookup returns CDR1 MNHEY and CDR2 SMNVEV (reference sequence). The CDR3 is 12 amino acids. V lost 6 bases and J lost 3; bases outside the gene matches: 0. CDR3 sequence (DNA): TGTGCCAGCAGGACAGGGGGCTACGAGCAGTACTTC. Its protein product is CASRTGGYEQYF.

This clonotype was detected ten times or more. V is TRBV7-2 and J is TRBJ2-7; D might be TRBD2 (6 bases). The V gene's germline CDR1 is SGHTA and CDR2 FQGNSA. V shed 2 bases and J shed 6 bases, with 11 bases lying between them. This CDR3 region has 13 residues. For the CDR3, the DNA is TGTGCCAGCAGCTTATCCCGGGAGCTCGAGCAGTACTTC. It codes for CASSLSRELEQYF.

This clonotype was recorded many times. The chain uses TRBV10-3 and TRBJ2-7; D is unclear. In germline, CDR1 is ENHRY, CDR2 SYGVKD. The V gene lost 3 bases and the J gene lost 4 bases, with 19 bases spanning the gap. The CDR3 spans 16 residues. The CDR3 DNA reads as TGTGCCATCAGTGACCCCCCACGCACAACGGGTTACGAGCAGTACTTC. Protein product: CAISDPPRTTGYEQYF.

This chain connects TRBV18 to TRBJ2-1, with a possible D match to TRBD2 (5 bases). Germline assignment: CDR1 KGHSH and CDR2 LQKENI. Trimming stripped 6 bases from V and 0 bases from J, with 18 bases between. The CDR3 extends over 17 amino acids. The DNA of the CDR3 is TGTGCCAGCTCCCCGAGGGCACGGCACAGCTCCTACAATGAGCAGTTCTTC. The encoded protein is CASSPRARHSSYNEQFF. The full variable domain, with the rest looked up from reference TRBV18 and TRBJ2-1, is NAGVMQNPRHLVRRRGQEARLRCSPMKGHSHVYWYRQLPEEGLKFMVYLQKENIIDESGMPKERFSAEFPKEGPSILRIQQVVRGDSAAYFCASSPRARHSSYNEQFFGPGTRLTVL.

This clonotype was observed at least ten times. This sequence joins TRBV6-1 and TRBJ2-7; TRBD1 matches at 9 bases. CDR1 is MNHNS, CDR2 SASEGT, per germline. With 7 bases clipped from V and 6 bases from J, the junction kept 7 bases outside the gene matches. The CDR3 extends over 13 amino acids. The CDR3 nucleotides read TGTGCCAGCACCCGGGGACAGGGTAGCGAGCAGTACTTC. Protein: CASTRGQGSEQYF.

With respect to this clonotype: No conserved phenylalanine or tryptophan ends this CDR3, so it is likely a read error. The gene calls are TRBV19 and TRBJ1-1, with 9 bases lining up with TRBD1. There are 13 residues in the CDR3. The ends lost 4 bases at V and 3 bases at J; junction bases unmatched: 0. From germline, CDR1 is LNHDA and CDR2 SQIVND (reference sequence). CDR3 residues: CASSRDRDTEAFS. For the CDR3, the DNA is TGTGCCAGTAGTAGGGACAGGGACACTGAAGCTTTCTCT.

This clonotype was counted ten times or more. This chain connects TRBV28 to TRBJ1-6; D perhaps matches TRBD1 (5 bases). Trimming took 6 bases from V and 4 from J, leaving 25 bases between them. The CDR3 spans 19 residues. CDR1 and CDR2 from the germline V gene are MDHEN and SYDVKM. As DNA, the CDR3 is TGTGCCAGCAGCTTAACCACCGGGGGAGCCCATCGATATAATTCACCCCTCCACTTT. Amino acids: CASSLTTGGAHRYNSPLHF.

Turning to this clonotype: This sequence may be a read error, since a much larger clone differs from it by one base. The rearrangement links TRBV12-3 or TRBV12-4 to TRBJ2-7, with TRBD2 matching 11 bases. Losses at the gene ends were 6 bases for V and 4 bases for J; bases not matched to a gene: 8. The CDR3 is 15 amino acids. CDR3 residues: CASSISGRAGYEQYF. For the CDR3, the DNA is TGTGCCAGCAGCATTAGCGGGAGGGCCGGGTACGAGCAGTACTTC.

The chain links TRBV6-5 to TRBJ1-2; D is uncertain. The CDR3 totals 14 residues. V was clipped by 2 bases and J by 0 bases, with 7 bases between them. CDR1 and CDR2 (germline): MNHEY, SVGAGI. Written as DNA, the CDR3 is TGTGCCAGCAGTTACGGGGTGGCTAACTATGGCTACACCTTC. It codes for CASSYGVANYGYTF.

V is TRBV12-3 or TRBV12-4 and J is TRBJ1-2; no firm D call. The length of the CDR3 is 13 residues. V was shortened by 3 bases and J by 8 bases, with 13 bases between the two germline ends. CDR3 sequence: CASSFGQTIGYTF. The CDR3 nucleotides read TGTGCCAGCAGTTTCGGGCAGACGATCGGCTACACCTTC.

This clonotype was recorded many times. The CDR3, as DNA: TGTGCCAGCAGACTAGCGGGAGCGAGAAAGCAGTACTTC. Its protein product is CASRLAGARKQYF. The V gene is TRBV6-2 or TRBV6-3, the J gene TRBJ2-7; 11 positions match TRBD2. This CDR3 comprises 13 residues. The V and J ends lost 6 bases and 8 bases, in that order; junction bases with no gene match: 6. Germline CDR1 is MNHEY and CDR2 is SVGEGT.

This clonotype has ten or more counts. The rearrangement joins TRBV10-2 to TRBJ2-7; 9 bases are a match to TRBD1. V lost 8 bases and J lost 2; bases outside the gene matches: 4. Looked up from germline, CDR1 is WSHSY and CDR2 is SAAADI. This CDR3 region has 13 residues. CDR3 loop: CASGQGRPYEQYF. In DNA, the CDR3 is TGCGCCAGCGGACAGGGGCGCCCCTACGAGCAGTACTTC.

The V and J genes are TRBV20-1 and TRBJ2-2; 9 nucleotides align to TRBD2. The CDR3 has 16 residues. CDR1 is DFQATT and CDR2 is SNEGSKA in the germline V gene (reference sequence). Trimming at V came to 1 base and at J to 2 bases, leaving 5 bases not matched to a gene. The CDR3 coding sequence is TGCAGTGCTAGAGGCAGACTAGCGGTTAACACCGGGGAGCTGTTTTTT. Translation: CSARGRLAVNTGELFF.

This clonotype was counted at least ten times. The chain couples TRBV7-2 to TRBJ2-5; D unclear. The CDR3 consists of 14 residues. CDR1 is SGHTA and CDR2 is FQGNSA in the germline V gene. V was trimmed by 1 base and J by 3 bases, leaving 9 bases between them. The CDR3 nucleotides read TGTGCCAGCAGCTTAGTGGGCGGCGAAGAGACCCAGTACTTC. It yields the protein CASSLVGGEETQYF.

The V and J genes are TRBV5-1 and TRBJ2-7; 9 bases fit TRBD1. CDR1 SGHRS and CDR2 YFSETQ come from the germline V gene. CDR3 length: 14 amino acids. J was trimmed by 7 bases and V by 1 base; bases with no gene match: 6. The DNA of the CDR3 is TGCGCCAGCAGCTTGCCGGGACAGGGTGGGGAGCAGTACTTC. Encoded protein: CASSLPGQGGEQYF.

This clonotype was observed at least ten times. The chain joins TRBV5-1 to TRBJ2-7, with D maybe TRBD1 (6 bases). V was pared by 0 bases and J by 6 bases, with 13 bases between. Germline values: CDR1 SGHRS, CDR2 YFSETQ. The CDR3 has 14 amino acids. CDR3 bases: TGCGCCAGCAGCTTGGGCCCGCAGGGGAGCGAGCAGTACTTC. Encoded protein: CASSLGPQGSEQYF.

This clonotype was counted many times. V usage is TRBV28 and J usage is TRBJ1-3, with no clear D. The CDR3 totals 16 residues. Germline loops: CDR1 MDHEN, CDR2 SYDVKM. Trimming took 7 bases from V and 2 from J, leaving 18 bases between them. The chain's CDR3 is CASTPRWEFAGNTIYF. DNA for the CDR3: TGTGCCAGCACCCCTAGGTGGGAATTTGCTGGAAACACCATATATTTT. Together with reference TRBV28 and TRBJ1-3, the CDR3 gives the full variable domain: DVKVTQSSRYLVKRTGEKVFLECVQDMDHENMFWYRQDPGLGLRLIYFSYDVKMKEKGDIPEGYSVSREKKERFSLILESASTNQTSMYLCASTPRWEFAGNTIYFGEGSWLTVV.

This clonotype was seen repeatedly, ten times or more. The V call is TRBV6-1, the J call TRBJ2-7, with 7 bases fitting TRBD2. J gave up 2 bases and V 5 bases, and 12 bases lay outside the gene matches. Germline CDR1 reads MNHNS; CDR2 reads SASEGT. This CDR3 is built from 16 residues. The CDR3: CASSPIISGPPYEQYF. In DNA, the CDR3 is TGTGCCAGCAGTCCCATAATTAGCGGGCCTCCCTACGAGCAGTACTTC.

This clonotype was counted many times. The J gene is TRBJ1-1, the V gene TRBV28, with D maybe TRBD1 (5 bases). CDR1 is MDHEN, CDR2 SYDVKM, per germline. The CDR3 is made up of 13 amino acids. V gave up 3 bases and J gave up 6 bases, with 11 bases separating them. Written as DNA, the CDR3 is TGTGCCAGCAGTTTTTCGGGGACGTCTGAAGCTTTCTTT. Its translation: CASSFSGTSEAFF.

This clonotype was seen ten or more times. The rearrangement joins TRBV12-3 or TRBV12-4 to TRBJ2-7, with unresolved D. Trimming stripped 8 bases from V and 3 bases from J, with 14 bases between. The CDR3 loop spans 13 amino acids. The CDR3 DNA is TGTGCCAGCCGAGGTAACGGAAACTACGAGCAGTACTTC. This translates into CASRGNGNYEQYF.

Ten or more counts support this clonotype. This chain links TRBV12-3 or TRBV12-4 with TRBJ2-7, with D perhaps being TRBD1 or TRBD2 (7 bases each). This CDR3 comprises 15 residues. V lost 2 bases and J lost 4, with 15 bases in between. The CDR3 sequence is CASSLSGGGSYEQYF. The DNA of the CDR3 is TGTGCCAGCAGTTTATCAGGGGGAGGGAGTTACGAGCAGTACTTC.

This clonotype was counted many times. The V and J genes are TRBV7-6 and TRBJ2-2, with D perhaps TRBD2 (6 bases). The V gene lost 1 base and the J gene lost 6 bases, with 9 bases spanning the gap. The length of the CDR3 is 14 residues. Germline V gene data show CDR1 as SGHVS and CDR2 as FNYEAQ. The CDR3 here is CASSLGPGAGELFF. The CDR3 DNA is TGTGCCAGCAGCTTAGGCCCGGGGGCCGGGGAGCTGTTTTTT.

This clonotype was seen ten or more times. The genes are TRBV12-3 or TRBV12-4 and TRBJ1-3, with 7 bases that match TRBD1. The CDR3 length is 17 residues. The trim removed 6 bases at V and 0 bases at J, leaving 11 bases unmatched. CDR3 sequence reads: CASSPPQGVISGNTIYF. The DNA of the CDR3 is TGTGCCAGCAGCCCGCCTCAGGGGGTGATCTCTGGAAACACCATATATTTT.

This clonotype has a count of ten or more. The chain combines TRBV12-3 or TRBV12-4 with TRBJ1-1; no definite D call. Trimming took off 5 bases at V and 1 base at J, with 14 bases between the two ends. The CDR3 is made up of 15 amino acids. CDR3: CASSARWGANTEAFF. The DNA for the CDR3 is TGTGCCAGCAGTGCCCGTTGGGGTGCGAACACTGAAGCTTTCTTT.

This clonotype was seen ten or more times. The rearrangement links TRBV12-3 or TRBV12-4 to TRBJ1-1; possibly TRBD1 for D (5 bases). The CDR3 runs to 13 residues. The V and J ends lost 3 bases and 1 base respectively, with 6 bases between them. In DNA form, the CDR3 reads TGTGCCAGCAGTTTGGGGGAGAACACTGAAGCTTTCTTT. Its translation is CASSLGENTEAFF.

V usage is TRBV12-3 or TRBV12-4 and J usage is TRBJ1-5, with a possible D match to TRBD1 (5 bases). This CDR3 is 15 amino acids long. V was shortened by 5 bases and J by 5 bases, with 16 bases between the two germline ends. CDR3: CASSQRGGRDQPQHF. CDR3 nucleotide sequence: TGTGCCAGCAGTCAGAGGGGCGGGAGGGATCAGCCCCAGCATTTT.

The sample holds a few counts of this clonotype. V and J are TRBV6-1 and TRBJ1-1; D call uncertain. CDR1 is MNHNS and CDR2 is SASEGT in the germline V gene. Between the trimmed V and J ends, which lost 9 bases and 0 bases, there was a span of 8 bases. The CDR3 consists of 12 residues. CDR3 in amino acids: CASGRVNTEAFF. The CDR3 nucleotides are TGTGCCAGTGGTCGGGTGAACACTGAAGCTTTCTTT.

The sample holds many counts of this clonotype. The CDR3 DNA reads as TGTGCCAGCAGCTTCATACTAGCGGAAGAGACCCAGTACTTC. Its translation is CASSFILAEETQYF. The V and J genes are TRBV11-2 and TRBJ2-5; 8 bases line up with TRBD2. V lost 3 bases to trimming and J lost 3 bases; unmatched junction nucleotides: 3. The CDR3 sequence is 14 residues long. The V gene's germline CDR1 is SGHAT and CDR2 FQNNGV. Together with reference TRBV11-2 and TRBJ2-5, the CDR3 gives the full variable domain: EAGVAQSPRYKIIEKRQSVAFWCNPISGHATLYWYQQILGQGPKLLIQFQNNGVVDDSQLPKDRFSAERLKGVDSTLKIQPAKLEDSAVYLCASSFILAEETQYFGPGTRLLVL.